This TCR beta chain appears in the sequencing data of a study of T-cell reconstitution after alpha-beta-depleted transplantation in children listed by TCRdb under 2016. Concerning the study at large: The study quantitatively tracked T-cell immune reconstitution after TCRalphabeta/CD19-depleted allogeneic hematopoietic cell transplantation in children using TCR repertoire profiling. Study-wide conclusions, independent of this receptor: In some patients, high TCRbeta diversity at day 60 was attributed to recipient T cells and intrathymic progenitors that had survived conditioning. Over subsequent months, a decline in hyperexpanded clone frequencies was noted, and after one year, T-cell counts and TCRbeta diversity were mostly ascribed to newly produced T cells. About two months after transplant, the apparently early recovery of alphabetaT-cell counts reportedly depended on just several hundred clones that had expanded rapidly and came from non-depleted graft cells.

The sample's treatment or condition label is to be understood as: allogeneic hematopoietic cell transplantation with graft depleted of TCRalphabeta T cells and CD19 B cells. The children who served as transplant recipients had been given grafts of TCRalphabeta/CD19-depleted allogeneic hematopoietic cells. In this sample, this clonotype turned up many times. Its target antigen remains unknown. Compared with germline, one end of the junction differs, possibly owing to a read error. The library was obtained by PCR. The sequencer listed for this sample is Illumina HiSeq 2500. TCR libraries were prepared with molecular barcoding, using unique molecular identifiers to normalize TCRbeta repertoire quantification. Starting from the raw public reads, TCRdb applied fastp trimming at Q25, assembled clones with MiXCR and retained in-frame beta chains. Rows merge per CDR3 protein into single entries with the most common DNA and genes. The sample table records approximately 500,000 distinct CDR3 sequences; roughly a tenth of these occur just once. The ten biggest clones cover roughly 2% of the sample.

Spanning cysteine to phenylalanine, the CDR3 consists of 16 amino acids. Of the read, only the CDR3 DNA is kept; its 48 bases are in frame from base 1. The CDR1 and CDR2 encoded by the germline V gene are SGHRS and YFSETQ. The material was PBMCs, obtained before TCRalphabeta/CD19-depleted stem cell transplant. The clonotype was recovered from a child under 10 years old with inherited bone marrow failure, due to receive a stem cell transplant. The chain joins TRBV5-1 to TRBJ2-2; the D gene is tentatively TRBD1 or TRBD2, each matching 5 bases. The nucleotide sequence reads TGCGCGAGCAGCTTTGGGGGAAGAGGGAACACCGGGGAGCTGTTTTTT. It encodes CASSFGGRGNTGELFF.